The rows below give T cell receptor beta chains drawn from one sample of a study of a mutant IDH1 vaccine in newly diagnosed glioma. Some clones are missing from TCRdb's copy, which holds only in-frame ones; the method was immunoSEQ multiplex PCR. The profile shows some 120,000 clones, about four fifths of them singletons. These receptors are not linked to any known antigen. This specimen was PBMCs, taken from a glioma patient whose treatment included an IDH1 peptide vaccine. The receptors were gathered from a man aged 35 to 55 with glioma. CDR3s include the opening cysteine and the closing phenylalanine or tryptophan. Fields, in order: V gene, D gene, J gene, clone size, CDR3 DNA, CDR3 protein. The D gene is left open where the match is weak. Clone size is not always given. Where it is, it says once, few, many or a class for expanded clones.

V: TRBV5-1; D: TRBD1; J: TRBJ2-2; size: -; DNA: TGCGCCAGCAGAACCGGGACAGGGGGCTTTCGCACCGGGGAGCTGTTTTTT; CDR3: CASRTGTGGFRTGELFF
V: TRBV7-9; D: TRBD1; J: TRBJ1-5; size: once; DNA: TGTGCCAGCTCGGGACAGGGGATTCAGCCCCAGCATTTT; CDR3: CASSGQGIQPQHF
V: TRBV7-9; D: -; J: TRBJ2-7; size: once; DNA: TGTGCCAGCAGCTTACCGGGACGGACCTACGAGCAGTACTTC; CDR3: CASSLPGRTYEQYF
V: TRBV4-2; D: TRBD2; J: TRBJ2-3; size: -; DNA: TGTGCCAGCAGCCAGGCCGGGACTAGCGGGGGCACAGATACGCAGTATTTT; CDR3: CASSQAGTSGGTDTQYF
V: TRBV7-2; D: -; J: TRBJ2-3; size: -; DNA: TGTGCCAGCAGTTCAACTCAGGGCGCAGATACGCAGTATTTT; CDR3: CASSSTQGADTQYF
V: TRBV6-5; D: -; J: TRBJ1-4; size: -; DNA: TGTGCCAGCAGCCCCTTGGGGAGTTTTAATGAAAAACTGTTTTTT; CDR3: CASSPLGSFNEKLFF
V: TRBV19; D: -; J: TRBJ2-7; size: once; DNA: TGTGCCAGCCCCCCGGTACTATACGAGCAGTACTTC; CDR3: CASPPVLYEQYF
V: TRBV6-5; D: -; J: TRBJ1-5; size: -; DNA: TGTGCCAGCAGTTACGCGCCAGGGTTCAATCAGCCCCAGCATTTT; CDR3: CASSYAPGFNQPQHF
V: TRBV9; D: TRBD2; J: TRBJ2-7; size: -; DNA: TGTGCCAGCAGCGTAGGGACTAGCGGGGGAAAATCCTACGAGCAGTACTTC; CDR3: CASSVGTSGGKSYEQYF
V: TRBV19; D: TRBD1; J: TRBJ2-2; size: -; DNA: TGTGCCAGTAGTGGGGGGACAGGGAACACCGGGGAGCTGTTTTTT; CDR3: CASSGGTGNTGELFF
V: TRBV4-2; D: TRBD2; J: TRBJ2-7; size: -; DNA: TGTGCCAGCAGCCAAGACCTAGGGACTAGCGGGTCGCAAGACGAGCAGTACTTC; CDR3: CASSQDLGTSGSQDEQYF
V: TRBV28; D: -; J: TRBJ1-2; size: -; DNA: TGTGCCAGCAGTTTAGTCGGCGACTATGGCTACACCTTC; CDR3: CASSLVGDYGYTF
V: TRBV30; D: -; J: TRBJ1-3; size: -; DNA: TGTGCCTTCTCCCCGAGAAACTCTGGAAACACCATATATTTT; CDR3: CAFSPRNSGNTIYF
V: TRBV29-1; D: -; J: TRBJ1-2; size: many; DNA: TGCAGCGTCGAGGTTAGGGGCTACACCTTC; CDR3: CSVEVRGYTF
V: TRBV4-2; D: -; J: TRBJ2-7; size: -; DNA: TGTGCCAGCAGCCAATGGCCAGGAGGGGGCTACGAGCAGTACTTC; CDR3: CASSQWPGGGYEQYF
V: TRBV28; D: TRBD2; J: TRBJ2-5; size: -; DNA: TGTGCCAGCAGTTTAGAGTCGGGGGGTGAGACCCAGTACTTC; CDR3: CASSLESGGETQYF
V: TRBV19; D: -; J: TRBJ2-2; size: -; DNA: TGTGCCAGTAGTACCGGGCAGCGAGGGTACACCGGGGAGCTGTTTTTT; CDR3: CASSTGQRGYTGELFF
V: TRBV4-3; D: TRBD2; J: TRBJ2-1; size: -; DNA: TGCGCCAGCAGCCAAGAGTCGACTAGCGCCTACAATGAGCAGTTCTTC; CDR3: CASSQESTSAYNEQFF
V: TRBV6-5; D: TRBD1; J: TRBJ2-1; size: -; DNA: TGTGCCAGCAGTTACTCGTACAGGGGCTTGGACAATGAGCAGTTCTTC; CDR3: CASSYSYRGLDNEQFF
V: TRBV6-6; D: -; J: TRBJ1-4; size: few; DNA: TGTGCCAGCGAGGGGGGGAATGAAAAACTGTTTTTT; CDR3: CASEGGNEKLFF
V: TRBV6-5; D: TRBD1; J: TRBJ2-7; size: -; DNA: TGTGCCAGCAGTTACTCGTTCTTTGGACAGGCCTACGAGCAGTACTTC; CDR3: CASSYSFFGQAYEQYF
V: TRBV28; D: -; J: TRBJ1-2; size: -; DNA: TGTGCCAGCAGTTTAGGGAGCTGGGGCTACACCTTC; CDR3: CASSLGSWGYTF
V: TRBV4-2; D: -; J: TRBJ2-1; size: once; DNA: TGTGCCAGCAGCCAAGAGCGGATACTTGGTGAGCAGTTCTTC; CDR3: CASSQERILGEQFF
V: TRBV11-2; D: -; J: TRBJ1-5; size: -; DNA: TGTGCCAGCAGCCCAGATGAAGGGGGGACTCGGGGCAATCAGCCCCAGCATTTT; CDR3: CASSPDEGGTRGNQPQHF
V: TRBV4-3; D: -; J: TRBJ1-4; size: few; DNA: TGCGCCAGCAGCCAAGATCATAGTGAAGAAAAACTGTTTTTT; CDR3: CASSQDHSEEKLFF
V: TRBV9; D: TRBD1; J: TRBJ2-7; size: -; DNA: TGTGCCAGCAGCTCCATGGGCTGGGGACAGGGGATTTACGAGCAGTACTTC; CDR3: CASSSMGWGQGIYEQYF
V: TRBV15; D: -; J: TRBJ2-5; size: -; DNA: TGTGCCACCAGCAGAGGGAACGAAGAGACCCAGTACTTC; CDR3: CATSRGNEETQYF
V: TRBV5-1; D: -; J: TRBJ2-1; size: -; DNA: TGCGCTACCTCGAGGGAATCCTACAATGAGCAGTTCTTC; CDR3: CATSRESYNEQFF
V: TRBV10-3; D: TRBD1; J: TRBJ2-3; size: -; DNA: TGTGCCATCAGCCCCGGACAGGATTCGTCAGATACGCAGTATTTT; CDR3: CAISPGQDSSDTQYF
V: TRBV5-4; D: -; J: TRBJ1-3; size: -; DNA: TGTGCCAGCAGCTTTGACGGCTCTGGAAACACCATATATTTT; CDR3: CASSFDGSGNTIYF
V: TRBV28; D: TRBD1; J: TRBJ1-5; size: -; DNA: TGTGCCAGCAGTGGGGACAGGCCGTTCTCGCCCCAGCATTTT; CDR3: CASSGDRPFSPQHF
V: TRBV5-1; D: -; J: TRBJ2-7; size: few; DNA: TGCGCCAGCAGCGCGCGGGTGGTCCGTTCCTACGAGCAGTACTTC; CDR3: CASSARVVRSYEQYF
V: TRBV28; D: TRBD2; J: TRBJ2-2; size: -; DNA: TGTGCCAGCAGCGCCGGGCTAGCGGGAGGTACCGGGGAGCTGTTTTTT; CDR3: CASSAGLAGGTGELFF
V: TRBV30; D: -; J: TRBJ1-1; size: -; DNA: TGTGCCTGGAGTGCCCGGGGGACTGAAGCTTTCTTT; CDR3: CAWSARGTEAFF
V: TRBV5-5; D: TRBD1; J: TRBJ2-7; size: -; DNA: TGTGCCAGCAGCAGGAACGGACAGGGCTACGAGCAGTACTTC; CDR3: CASSRNGQGYEQYF
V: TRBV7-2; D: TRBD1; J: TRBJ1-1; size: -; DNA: TGTGCCAGCAGCTTGGACAGGGGGGCCACTGAAGCTTTCTTT; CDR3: CASSLDRGATEAFF
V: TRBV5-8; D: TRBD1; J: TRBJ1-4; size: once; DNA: TGTGCCAGCAGGGACTCCGGGACAGGGGGCGAAAAACTGTTTTTT; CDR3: CASRDSGTGGEKLFF
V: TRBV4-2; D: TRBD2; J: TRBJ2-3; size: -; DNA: TGTGCCAGCAGCCAAGAGCGGGGGGGCCCAGATACGCAGTATTTT; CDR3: CASSQERGGPDTQYF
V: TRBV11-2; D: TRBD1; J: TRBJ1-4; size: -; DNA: TGTGCCAGCAGCTTCAGGGGGGGAAGTGAAAAACTGTTTTTT; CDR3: CASSFRGGSEKLFF
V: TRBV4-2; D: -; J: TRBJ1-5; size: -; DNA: TGTGCCAGCAGCCAACCTTCGGACGGACCGAATCAGCCCCAGCATTTT; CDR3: CASSQPSDGPNQPQHF
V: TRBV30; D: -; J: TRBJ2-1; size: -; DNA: TGTGCCTGGAGTGTAGGGGTCAGGTCGGATGGTGAGCAGTTCTTC; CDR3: CAWSVGVRSDGEQFF
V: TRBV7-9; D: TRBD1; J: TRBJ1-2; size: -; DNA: TGTGCCAGCAGTTCCACTACAGGGGACGGTGGCTACACCTTC; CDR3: CASSSTTGDGGYTF
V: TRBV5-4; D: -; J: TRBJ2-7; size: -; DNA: TGTGCCAGCAGCTTCAGCAGGGGATCGTACGAGCAGTACTTC; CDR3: CASSFSRGSYEQYF
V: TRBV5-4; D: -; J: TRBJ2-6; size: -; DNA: TGTGCCAGCAGCCAGACTGGGGCCAACGTCCTGACTTTC; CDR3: CASSQTGANVLTF
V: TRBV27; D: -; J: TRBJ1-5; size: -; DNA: TGTGCCAGCAGTTTCATACCAGGGGATCTCGAAAATCAGCCCCAGCATTTT; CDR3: CASSFIPGDLENQPQHF
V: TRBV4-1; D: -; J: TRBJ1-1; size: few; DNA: TGCGCCAGCAGCCAAGATGAGAGGAGGGGGAGCACTGAAGCTTTCTTT; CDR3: CASSQDERRGSTEAFF
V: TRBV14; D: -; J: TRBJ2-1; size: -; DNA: TGTGCCAGCAGCCAACGGCCGTACAATGAGCAGTTCTTC; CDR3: CASSQRPYNEQFF
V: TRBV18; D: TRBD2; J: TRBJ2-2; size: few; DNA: TGTGCCAGCTCACCAGTCAGCGGGAGTAGCGCCGGGGAGCTGTTTTTT; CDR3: CASSPVSGSSAGELFF
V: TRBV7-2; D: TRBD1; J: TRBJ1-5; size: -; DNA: TGTGCCAGCAGCTTAGCGCAGACAGGGGTCCAGCCCCAGCATTTT; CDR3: CASSLAQTGVQPQHF
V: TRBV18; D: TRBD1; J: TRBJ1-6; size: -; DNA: TGTGCCAGCTCCCAAGGACAGGGTAATAATTCACCCCTCCACTTT; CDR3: CASSQGQGNNSPLHF